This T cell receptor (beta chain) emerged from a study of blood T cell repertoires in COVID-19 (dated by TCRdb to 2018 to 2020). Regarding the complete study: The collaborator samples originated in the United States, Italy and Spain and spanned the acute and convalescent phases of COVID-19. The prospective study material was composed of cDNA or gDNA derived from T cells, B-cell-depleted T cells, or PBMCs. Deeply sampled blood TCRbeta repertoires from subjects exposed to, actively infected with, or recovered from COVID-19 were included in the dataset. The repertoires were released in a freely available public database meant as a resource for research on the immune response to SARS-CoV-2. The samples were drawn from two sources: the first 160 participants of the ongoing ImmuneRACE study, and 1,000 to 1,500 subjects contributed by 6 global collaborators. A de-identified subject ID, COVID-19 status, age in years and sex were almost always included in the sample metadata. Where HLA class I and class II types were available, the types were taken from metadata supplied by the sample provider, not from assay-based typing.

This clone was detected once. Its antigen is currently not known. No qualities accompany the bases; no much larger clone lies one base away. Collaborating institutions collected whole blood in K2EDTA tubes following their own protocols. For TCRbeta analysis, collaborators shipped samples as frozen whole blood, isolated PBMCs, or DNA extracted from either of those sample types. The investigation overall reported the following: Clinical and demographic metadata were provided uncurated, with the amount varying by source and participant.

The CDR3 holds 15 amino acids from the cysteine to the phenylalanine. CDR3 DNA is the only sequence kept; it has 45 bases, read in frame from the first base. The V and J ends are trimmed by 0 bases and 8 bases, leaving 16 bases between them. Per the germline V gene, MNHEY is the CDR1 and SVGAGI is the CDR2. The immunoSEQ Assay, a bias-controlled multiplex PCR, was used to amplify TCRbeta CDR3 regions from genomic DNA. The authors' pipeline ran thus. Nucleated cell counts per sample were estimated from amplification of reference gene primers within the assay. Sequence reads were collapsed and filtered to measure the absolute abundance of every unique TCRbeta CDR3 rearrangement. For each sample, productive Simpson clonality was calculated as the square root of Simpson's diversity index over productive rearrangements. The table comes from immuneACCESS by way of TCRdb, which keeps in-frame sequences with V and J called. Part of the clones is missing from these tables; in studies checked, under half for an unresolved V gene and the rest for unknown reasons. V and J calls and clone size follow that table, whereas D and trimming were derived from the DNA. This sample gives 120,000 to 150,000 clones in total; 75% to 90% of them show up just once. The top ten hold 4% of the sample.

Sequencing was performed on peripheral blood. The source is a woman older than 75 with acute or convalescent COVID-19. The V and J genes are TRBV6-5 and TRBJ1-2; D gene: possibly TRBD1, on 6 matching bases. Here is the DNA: TGTGCCAGCAGTTACTCGGGTAGAGGGGGTTACGGCTACACCTTC. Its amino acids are CASSYSGRGGYGYTF.